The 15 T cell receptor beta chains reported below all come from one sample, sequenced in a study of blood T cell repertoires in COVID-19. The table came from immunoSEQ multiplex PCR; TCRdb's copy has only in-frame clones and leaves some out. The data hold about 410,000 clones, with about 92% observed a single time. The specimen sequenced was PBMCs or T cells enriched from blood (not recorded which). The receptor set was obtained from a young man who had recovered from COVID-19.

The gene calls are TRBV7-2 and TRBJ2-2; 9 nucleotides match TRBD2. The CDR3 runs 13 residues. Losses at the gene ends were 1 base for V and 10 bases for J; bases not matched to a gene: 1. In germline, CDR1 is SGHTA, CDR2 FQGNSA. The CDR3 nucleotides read TGTGCCAGCAGCTTAGGGACTAGCGTGGAGCTGTTTTTT. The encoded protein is CASSLGTSVELFF.

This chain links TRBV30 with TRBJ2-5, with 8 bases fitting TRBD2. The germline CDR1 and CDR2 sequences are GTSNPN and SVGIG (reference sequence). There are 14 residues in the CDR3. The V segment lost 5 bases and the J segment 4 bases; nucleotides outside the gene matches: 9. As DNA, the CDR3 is TGTGCCTGGGCCCCAAGCGGGGGAGTAGAGACCCAGTACTTC. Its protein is CAWAPSGGVETQYF. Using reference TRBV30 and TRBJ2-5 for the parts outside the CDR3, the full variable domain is SQTIHQWPATLVQPVGSPLSLECTVEGTSNPNLYWYRQAAGRGLQLLFYSVGIGQISSEVPQNLSASRPQDRQFILSSKKLLLSDSGFYLCAWAPSGGVETQYFGPGTRLLVL.

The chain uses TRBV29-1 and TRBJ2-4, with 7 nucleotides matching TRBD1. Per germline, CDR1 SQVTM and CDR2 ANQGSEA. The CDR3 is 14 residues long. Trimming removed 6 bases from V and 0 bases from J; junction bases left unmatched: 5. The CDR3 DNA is TGCAGCGTGGGGGACAGATTAGCCAAAAACATTCAGTACTTC. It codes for CSVGDRLAKNIQYF.

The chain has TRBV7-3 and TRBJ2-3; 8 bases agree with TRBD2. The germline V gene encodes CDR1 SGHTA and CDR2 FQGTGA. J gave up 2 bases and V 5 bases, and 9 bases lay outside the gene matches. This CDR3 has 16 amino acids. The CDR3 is CASSAQGRGDTDTQYF. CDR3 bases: TGTGCCAGCAGCGCCCAGGGGCGGGGGGACACAGATACGCAGTATTTT. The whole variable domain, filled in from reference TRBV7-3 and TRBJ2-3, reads GAGVSQTPSNKVTEKGKYVELRCDPISGHTALYWYRQSLGQGPEFLIYFQGTGAADDSGLPNDRFFAVRPEGSVSTLKIQRTERGDSAVYLCASSAQGRGDTDTQYFGPGTRLTVL.

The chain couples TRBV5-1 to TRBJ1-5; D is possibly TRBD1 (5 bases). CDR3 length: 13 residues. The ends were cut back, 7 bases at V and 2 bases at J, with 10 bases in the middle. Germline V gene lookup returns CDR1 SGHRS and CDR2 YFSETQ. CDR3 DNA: TGCGCCAGCCGGGCGGGGGGCAATCAGCCCCAGCATTTT. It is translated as CASRAGGNQPQHF.

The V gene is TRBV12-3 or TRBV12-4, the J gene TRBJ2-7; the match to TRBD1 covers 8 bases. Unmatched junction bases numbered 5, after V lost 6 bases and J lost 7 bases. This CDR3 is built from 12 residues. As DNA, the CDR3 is TGTGCCAGCAGCCGGGGGACAGGAGAGCAGTACTTC. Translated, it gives CASSRGTGEQYF.

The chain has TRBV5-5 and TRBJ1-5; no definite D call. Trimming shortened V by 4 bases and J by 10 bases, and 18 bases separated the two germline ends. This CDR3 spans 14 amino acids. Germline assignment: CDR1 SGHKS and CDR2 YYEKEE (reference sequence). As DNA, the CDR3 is TGTGCCAGCAGCCCGGAGCCCGGCCGAGTACCCCAGCATTTT. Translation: CASSPEPGRVPQHF. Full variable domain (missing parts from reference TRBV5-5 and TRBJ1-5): DAGVTQSPTHLIKTRGQQVTLRCSPISGHKSVSWYQQVLGQGPQFIFQYYEKEERGRGNFPDRFSARQFPNYSSELNVNALLLGDSALYLCASSPEPGRVPQHFGDGTRLSIL.

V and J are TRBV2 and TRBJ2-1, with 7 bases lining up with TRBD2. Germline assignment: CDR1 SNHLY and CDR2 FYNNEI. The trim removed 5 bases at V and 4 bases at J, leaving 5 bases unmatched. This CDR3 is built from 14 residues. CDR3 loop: CASSPPSGYNEQFF. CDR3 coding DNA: TGTGCCAGCAGTCCCCCTAGCGGATACAATGAGCAGTTCTTC.

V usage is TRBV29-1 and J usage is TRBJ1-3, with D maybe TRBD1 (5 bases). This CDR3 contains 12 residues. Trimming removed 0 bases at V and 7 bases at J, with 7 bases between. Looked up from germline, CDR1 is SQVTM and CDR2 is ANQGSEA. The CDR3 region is CSVEDAGNTIYF. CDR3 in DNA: TGCAGCGTTGAAGACGCAGGGAACACCATATATTTT.

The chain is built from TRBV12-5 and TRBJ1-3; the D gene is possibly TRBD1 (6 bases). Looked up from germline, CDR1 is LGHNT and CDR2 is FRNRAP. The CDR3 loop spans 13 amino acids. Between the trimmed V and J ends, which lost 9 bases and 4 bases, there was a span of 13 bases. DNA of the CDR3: TGTGCTAGATTATGGACAGCCGGAAACACCATATATTTT. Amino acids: CARLWTAGNTIYF.

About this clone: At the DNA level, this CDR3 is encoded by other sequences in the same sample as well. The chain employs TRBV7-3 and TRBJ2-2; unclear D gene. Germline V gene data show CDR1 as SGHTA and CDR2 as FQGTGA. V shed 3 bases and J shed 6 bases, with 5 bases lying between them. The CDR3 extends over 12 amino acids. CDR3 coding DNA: TGTGCCAGCAGCTTTGGAGCCGGGGAGCTGTTTTTT. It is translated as CASSFGAGELFF.

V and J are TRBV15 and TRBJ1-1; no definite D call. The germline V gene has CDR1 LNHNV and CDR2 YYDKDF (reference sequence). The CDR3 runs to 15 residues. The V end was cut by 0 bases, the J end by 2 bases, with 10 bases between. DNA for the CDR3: TGTGCCACCAGCAGAGAGACAACCGTTAACACTGAAGCTTTCTTT. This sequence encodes CATSRETTVNTEAFF. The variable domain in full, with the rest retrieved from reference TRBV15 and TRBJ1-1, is DAMVIQNPRYQVTQFGKPVTLSCSQTLNHNVMYWYQQKSSQAPKLLFHYYDKDFNNEADTPDNFQSRRPNTSFCFLDIRSPGLGDTAMYLCATSRETTVNTEAFFGQGTRLTVV.

CDR3 coding DNA: TGCGCCAGCAGCTTGGAGGACAGGAAGGCCTACGAGCAGTACTTC. Its translation: CASSLEDRKAYEQYF. The rearrangement links TRBV5-1 to TRBJ2-7; 7 nucleotides align to TRBD1. The CDR3 has 15 residues. After removal of 0 bases from V and 2 bases from J, the junction contained 5 bases not matched to a gene. CDR1 is SGHRS and CDR2 is YFSETQ in the germline V gene.

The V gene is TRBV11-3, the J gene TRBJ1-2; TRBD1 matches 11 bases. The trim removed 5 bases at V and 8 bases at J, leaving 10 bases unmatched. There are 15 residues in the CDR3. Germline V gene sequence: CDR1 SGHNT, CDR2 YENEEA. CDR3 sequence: CASSAQQGQGGGYTF. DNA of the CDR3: TGTGCCAGCAGCGCCCAGCAGGGACAGGGGGGAGGCTACACCTTC.

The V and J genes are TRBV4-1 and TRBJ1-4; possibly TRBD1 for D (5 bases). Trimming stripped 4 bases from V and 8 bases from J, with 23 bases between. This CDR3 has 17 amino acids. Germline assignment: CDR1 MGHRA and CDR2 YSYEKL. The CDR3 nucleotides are TGCGCCAGCAGCCTCATAAGCCCGGGGGGGAGCAAGGAAAAACTGTTTTTT. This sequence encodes CASSLISPGGSKEKLFF.